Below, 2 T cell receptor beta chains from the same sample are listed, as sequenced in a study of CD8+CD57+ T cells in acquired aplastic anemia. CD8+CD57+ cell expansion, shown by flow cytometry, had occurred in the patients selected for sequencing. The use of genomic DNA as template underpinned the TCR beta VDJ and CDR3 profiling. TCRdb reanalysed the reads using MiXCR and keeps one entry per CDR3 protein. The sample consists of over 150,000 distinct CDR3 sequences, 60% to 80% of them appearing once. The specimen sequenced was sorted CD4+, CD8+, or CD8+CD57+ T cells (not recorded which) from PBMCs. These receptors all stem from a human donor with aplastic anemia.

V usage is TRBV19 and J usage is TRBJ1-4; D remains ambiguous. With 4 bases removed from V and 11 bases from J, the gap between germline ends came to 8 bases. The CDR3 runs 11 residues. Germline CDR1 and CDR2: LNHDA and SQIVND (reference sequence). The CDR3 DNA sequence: TGTGCCAGTAGTAGTAATCGGAAACTGTTTTTT. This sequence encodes CASSSNRKLFF.

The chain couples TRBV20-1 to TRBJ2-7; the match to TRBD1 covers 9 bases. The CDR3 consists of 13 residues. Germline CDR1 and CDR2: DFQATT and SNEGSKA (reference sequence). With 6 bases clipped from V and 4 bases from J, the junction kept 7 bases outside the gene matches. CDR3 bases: TGCAGTGCCAAAACAGGGGGCGATTACGAGCAGTACTTC. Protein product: CSAKTGGDYEQYF.